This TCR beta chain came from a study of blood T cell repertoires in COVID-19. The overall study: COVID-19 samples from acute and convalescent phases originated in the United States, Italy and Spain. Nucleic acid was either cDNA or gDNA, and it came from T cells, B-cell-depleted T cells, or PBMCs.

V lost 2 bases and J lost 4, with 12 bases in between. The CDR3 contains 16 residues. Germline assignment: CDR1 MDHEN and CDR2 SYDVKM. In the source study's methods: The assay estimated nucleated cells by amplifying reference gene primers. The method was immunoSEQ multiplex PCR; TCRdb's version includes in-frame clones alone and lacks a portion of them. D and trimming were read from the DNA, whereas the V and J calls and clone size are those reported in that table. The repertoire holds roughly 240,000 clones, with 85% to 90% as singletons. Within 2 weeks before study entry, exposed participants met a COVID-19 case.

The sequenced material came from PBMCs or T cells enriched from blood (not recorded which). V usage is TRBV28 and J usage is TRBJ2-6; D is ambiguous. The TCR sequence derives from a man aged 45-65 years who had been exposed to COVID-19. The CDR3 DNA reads TGTGCCAGCAGTTTAGATATAAGCTCCGGGGCCAACGTCCTGACTTTC. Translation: CASSLDISSGANVLTF.